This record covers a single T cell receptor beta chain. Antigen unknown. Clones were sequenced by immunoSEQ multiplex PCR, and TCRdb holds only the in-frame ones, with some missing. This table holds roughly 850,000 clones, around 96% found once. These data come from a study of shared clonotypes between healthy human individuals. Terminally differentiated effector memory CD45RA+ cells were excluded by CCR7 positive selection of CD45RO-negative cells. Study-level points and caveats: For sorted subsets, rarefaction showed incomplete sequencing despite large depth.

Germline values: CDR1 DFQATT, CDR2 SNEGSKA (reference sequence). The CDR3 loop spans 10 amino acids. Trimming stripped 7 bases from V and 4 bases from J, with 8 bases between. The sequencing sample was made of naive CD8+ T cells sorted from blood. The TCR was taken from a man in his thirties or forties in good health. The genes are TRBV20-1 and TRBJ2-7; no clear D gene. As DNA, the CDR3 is TGCAGTGTTAGGGCTTACGAGCAGTACTTC. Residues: CSVRAYEQYF.